One and the same sample provided the 11 T cell receptor beta chains below, sequenced in a study of blood T cell repertoires in COVID-19. Produced via immunoSEQ multiplex PCR; TCRdb's table is partial and in-frame only. The table lists under 200,000 clones, 70% to 90% of them singletons, with roughly 4.5% in the top ten. Sequencing input: PBMCs or T cells enriched from blood (not recorded which). Every receptor here comes from a woman aged 45 to 65 who had recovered from COVID-19.

The chain links TRBV11-3 to TRBJ2-7, with TRBD2 matching 10 bases. This CDR3 is 15 amino acids long. Trimming took 5 bases from V and 3 from J; bases not matched to a gene: 7. Looked up from germline, CDR1 is SGHNT and CDR2 is YENEEA. The CDR3 nucleotides are TGTGCCAGCAGCGGACGGACTAGCGGCCTCTACGAGCAGTACGTC. This gives the protein CASSGRTSGLYEQYV.

This chain uses TRBV6-1 with TRBJ1-1, with D possibly being TRBD1 (5 bases). Trimming pared 0 bases from V and 5 bases from J, leaving 10 bases between. This CDR3 is built from 14 residues. The V gene's germline CDR1 is MNHNS and CDR2 SASEGT. The CDR3 sequence is CASSEARRGTEAFF. In DNA, the CDR3 is TGTGCCAGCAGTGAAGCCAGGAGGGGAACTGAAGCTTTCTTT.

The chain has TRBV10-3 and TRBJ1-4; the D gene is possibly TRBD1 (6 bases). Germline-derived CDR1 and CDR2 are ENHRY and SYGVKD. This CDR3 is built from 12 residues. Here the CDR3 reads CGAGAGGEKLFF. As DNA, the CDR3 is TGTGGCGCGGGGGCAGGCGGTGAAAAACTGTTTTTT.

The chain joins TRBV9 to TRBJ1-1; no definite D call. This CDR3 spans 13 amino acids. V shed 1 base and J shed 4 bases, with 8 bases lying between them. CDR1 is SGDLS, CDR2 YYNGEE, per germline. CDR3 region: CASSVSYVTEAFF. The CDR3 DNA reads TGTGCCAGCAGCGTATCGTATGTCACTGAAGCTTTCTTT.

The gene calls are TRBV6-5 and TRBJ1-1; no firm D call. Trimming took off 4 bases at V and 4 bases at J, with 16 bases between the two ends. Germline V CDR1 and CDR2: MNHEY, SVGAGI. The CDR3 length is 15 residues. The CDR3 protein is CASSSTLGGSTEAFF. Here the CDR3 DNA reads TGTGCCAGCAGTTCTACATTGGGAGGTAGCACTGAAGCTTTCTTT.

V and J are TRBV7-8 and TRBJ1-4, with D possibly being TRBD1 (6 bases). V was pared by 4 bases and J by 7 bases, with 22 bases between. Germline V gives CDR1 SGHVS, CDR2 FQNEAQ. The CDR3 runs to 17 residues. The CDR3 sequence is CASSSLALIGGAEKLFF. CDR3 bases: TGTGCCAGCAGCTCCCTCGCACTGATCGGGGGGGCTGAAAAACTGTTTTTT.

J is TRBJ2-5 and V is TRBV3-1 (or the pseudogene TRBV3-2); TRBD2 matches at 9 bases. The CDR3 contains 15 residues. The V gene end was trimmed by 6 bases and the J gene end by 3 bases; junction bases not matched to a gene: 8. CDR1 is LGHDT and CDR2 is YNNKEL in the germline V gene (reference sequence). The CDR3 DNA follows: TGTGCCAGCAGAATCCAGGGCGGGGGGGAAGAGACCCAGTACTTC. Its translation: CASRIQGGGEETQYF.

The J gene is TRBJ1-2, the V gene TRBV30; TRBD1 is a possible D gene (6 bases). Germline CDR1 and CDR2: GTSNPN and SVGIG (reference sequence). The germline V and J ends were trimmed by 2 bases and 4 bases, with 11 bases remaining between them. The CDR3 spans 13 residues. The CDR3 sequence is CAWSMAGAYGYTF. The CDR3 region has the DNA TGTGCCTGGAGTATGGCAGGGGCCTATGGCTACACCTTC.

CDR3 sequence (DNA): TGTGCCAGCAGCCCAGGGGGTTTCGACGCTTTCTTT. Translated, it gives CASSPGGFDAFF. The chain has TRBV6-5 and TRBJ1-1; 7 positions match TRBD1. CDR1 and CDR2 from the germline V gene are MNHEY and SVGAGI. V shed 6 bases and J 11 bases; nucleotides not matched to a gene: 9. The CDR3 runs 12 residues.

The V gene is TRBV12-3 or TRBV12-4, the J gene TRBJ1-5; D is unresolved. V lost 5 bases and J 0 bases, leaving 5 bases between the germline ends. CDR3 size: 13 residues. The CDR3 loop is CASSPNSNQPQHF. The CDR3 DNA is TGTGCCAGCAGTCCTAATAGCAATCAGCCCCAGCATTTT.

J is TRBJ1-2 and V is TRBV7-9; possibly TRBD1 for D (6 bases). This CDR3 region has 13 residues. Germline loops: CDR1 SEHNR, CDR2 FQNEAQ (reference sequence). The V and J ends lost 4 bases and 3 bases respectively, with 9 bases between them. CDR3 in amino acids: CASSSRGYYGYTF. The CDR3 DNA reads TGTGCCAGCAGCTCCAGGGGTTACTATGGCTACACCTTC.